A single sample gave rise to the 6 T cell receptor beta chains below, sequenced in a study of identical twins. TCRdb re-called the 5' RACE reads through MiXCR, storing one row per CDR3 protein. The sample contains 550,000 to 700,000 distinct CDR3 sequences, about 20% of which appear only once. The data were also submitted as part of a second study, on T cells expressing NK-cell markers.

The sequenced sample was PBMCs. The receptors shown here come from a woman aged 18-29 years in good health.

The J gene is TRBJ1-2, the V gene TRBV20-1, with a tentative D call TRBD1 (6 bases). This CDR3 region has 13 residues. With 6 bases removed from V and 3 bases from J, the gap between germline ends came to 14 bases. CDR1 is DFQATT, CDR2 SNEGSKA, per germline (reference sequence). The CDR3 DNA reads as TGCAGTGCGGCAGAGGGGGGTGACTATGGCTACACCTTC. Its translation is CSAAEGGDYGYTF.

V gene TRBV9 combines with J gene TRBJ2-3; D is uncertain. V was shortened by 0 bases and J by 1 base, with 9 bases between the two germline ends. In germline, CDR1 is SGDLS, CDR2 YYNGEE. The CDR3 contains 15 residues. CDR3 protein: CASSVGSSGTDTQYF. For the CDR3, the DNA is TGTGCCAGCAGCGTAGGTAGCAGCGGCACAGATACGCAGTATTTT.

This clonotype has just a few counts. The chain has TRBV6-1 and TRBJ2-7; the match to TRBD2 covers 8 bases. The germline V gene encodes CDR1 MNHNS and CDR2 SASEGT. Unmatched junction bases numbered 11, after V lost 7 bases and J lost 6 bases. The CDR3 loop spans 14 amino acids. CDR3 nucleotide sequence: TGTGCCAGCACCCCCCGAGCAGCGGGAGCCGAGCAGTACTTC. Translation: CASTPRAAGAEQYF.

This clonotype was seen ten or more times. The rearrangement uses TRBV4-2 and TRBJ2-1, with 8 bases fitting TRBD2. Germline assignment: CDR1 LGHNA and CDR2 YNFKEQ. V shed 3 bases, J shed 6 bases, and the junction held 4 bases outside the gene matches. The CDR3 runs to 14 residues. The CDR3 coding sequence is TGTGCCAGCAGCCACCCCGCGGGGGGCAATGAGCAGTTCTTC. It specifies CASSHPAGGNEQFF.

This chain links TRBV15 with TRBJ2-1; D is ambiguous. The CDR3 totals 11 residues. Germline V gene sequence: CDR1 LNHNV, CDR2 YYDKDF (reference sequence). The V and J ends lost 2 bases and 10 bases respectively, with 6 bases between them. The CDR3 region is CATSRSQEQFF. CDR3 nucleotide sequence: TGTGCCACCAGCAGATCTCAAGAGCAGTTCTTC.

V and J are TRBV20-1 and TRBJ2-7, with no clear D. Germline loops: CDR1 DFQATT, CDR2 SNEGSKA (reference sequence). V lost 0 bases and J 3 bases, leaving 9 bases between the germline ends. The CDR3 consists of 13 residues. CDR3 DNA sequence: TGCAGTGCTAGAGACCTACAGTACTACGAGCAGTACTTC. It translates to CSARDLQYYEQYF.